The rows below give T cell receptor beta chains drawn from one sample of a study of blood T cell repertoires in COVID-19. TCRdb's table, derived via immunoSEQ multiplex PCR, lists solely in-frame clones and lacks some. Of more than 200,000 clones in the sample, just over 85% are singletons; the top ten hold around 1.4%. The specimen was peripheral blood. The receptors stem from an elderly man with acute or convalescent COVID-19. Both conserved end residues are part of each CDR3. D genes are given only for firm matches. Expanded clones get a size class; other rows say once, few or many, or leave the size out.

J gene: TRBJ1-3
V gene: TRBV7-2
D gene: TRBD1
clone size: NA
CDR3 protein: CASSSFRTGQYSGNTIYF
CDR3 DNA: TGTGCCAGCAGCTCATTTAGGACGGGACAGTACTCTGGAAACACCATATATTTT

J gene: TRBJ1-5
V gene: TRBV5-8
D gene: TRBD1
clone size: once
CDR3 protein: CASSLALDRAGNQPQHF
CDR3 DNA: TGTGCCAGCAGCTTGGCCCTAGACAGGGCAGGCAATCAGCCCCAGCATTTT

J gene: TRBJ2-4
V gene: TRBV9
D gene: TRBD2
clone size: few
CDR3 protein: CASSPQGTSGVGAKNIQYF
CDR3 DNA: TGTGCCAGCAGCCCTCAAGGGACTAGCGGGGTAGGAGCCAAAAACATTCAGTACTTC

J gene: TRBJ1-1
V gene: TRBV5-4
D gene: NA
clone size: NA
CDR3 protein: CASSLAGGTGTEAFF
CDR3 DNA: TGTGCCAGCAGCTTGGCCGGGGGGACGGGCACTGAAGCTTTCTTT

J gene: TRBJ1-5
V gene: TRBV19
D gene: NA
clone size: NA
CDR3 protein: CASSMQRGLSNQPQHF
CDR3 DNA: TGTGCCAGTAGTATGCAACGAGGGCTGAGCAATCAGCCCCAGCATTTT

J gene: TRBJ2-7
V gene: TRBV5-6
D gene: TRBD1
clone size: NA
CDR3 protein: CASSAGQGYEQYF
CDR3 DNA: TGTGCCAGCAGCGCGGGACAGGGTTACGAGCAGTACTTC

J gene: TRBJ2-5
V gene: TRBV15
D gene: NA
clone size: NA
CDR3 protein: CATSRPTSFMETQYF
CDR3 DNA: TGTGCCACCAGCAGGCCGACTAGTTTCATGGAGACCCAGTACTTC

J gene: TRBJ1-3
V gene: TRBV6-5
D gene: NA
clone size: once
CDR3 protein: CASSYSMQGLGNTIYF
CDR3 DNA: TGTGCCAGCAGTTACTCGATGCAGGGCCTGGGAAACACCATATATTTT

J gene: TRBJ1-1
V gene: TRBV6-6
D gene: TRBD1
clone size: NA
CDR3 protein: CASSPGTGVGNTEAFF
CDR3 DNA: TGTGCCAGCAGCCCCGGGACAGGGGTGGGGAACACTGAAGCTTTCTTT

J gene: TRBJ1-1
V gene: TRBV3-1/TRBV3-2
D gene: NA
clone size: NA
CDR3 protein: CATGPQEGEAFF
CDR3 DNA: TGTGCCACCGGGCCACAGGAGGGTGAAGCTTTCTTT

J gene: TRBJ1-5
V gene: TRBV12-3/TRBV12-4
D gene: NA
clone size: NA
CDR3 protein: CASSFRNTQPQHF
CDR3 DNA: TGTGCCAGCAGTTTCAGGAATACCCAGCCCCAGCATTTT

J gene: TRBJ1-2
V gene: TRBV28
D gene: NA
clone size: once
CDR3 protein: CASSFSGGGYTF
CDR3 DNA: TGTGCCAGCAGTTTCTCGGGGGGTGGCTACACCTTC

J gene: TRBJ2-1
V gene: TRBV4-1
D gene: TRBD2
clone size: NA
CDR3 protein: CASGGLARRDEQFF
CDR3 DNA: TGCGCCTCTGGGGGACTAGCGAGGAGGGATGAGCAGTTCTTC

J gene: TRBJ2-5
V gene: TRBV5-6
D gene: TRBD2
clone size: NA
CDR3 protein: CASSTGLAGSQETQYF
CDR3 DNA: TGTGCCAGCAGCACTGGACTAGCGGGCTCCCAAGAGACCCAGTACTTC

J gene: TRBJ1-2
V gene: TRBV9
D gene: TRBD1
clone size: NA
CDR3 protein: CASSPGQGDYGYTF
CDR3 DNA: TGTGCCAGCAGCCCAGGACAGGGGGACTATGGCTACACCTTC

J gene: TRBJ1-4
V gene: TRBV19
D gene: NA
clone size: NA
CDR3 protein: CASSEAAGAEKLFF
CDR3 DNA: TGTGCCAGTAGTGAGGCGGCAGGGGCTGAAAAACTGTTTTTT

J gene: TRBJ1-2
V gene: TRBV9
D gene: TRBD1
clone size: once
CDR3 protein: CASSPRTGGMGYTF
CDR3 DNA: TGTGCCAGCAGCCCTCGGACAGGGGGCATGGGCTACACCTTC

J gene: TRBJ2-4
V gene: TRBV28
D gene: TRBD2
clone size: NA
CDR3 protein: CASSLKLAAPLGIQYF
CDR3 DNA: TGTGCCAGCAGTCTGAAACTAGCGGCGCCACTAGGCATTCAGTACTTC

J gene: TRBJ2-2
V gene: TRBV2
D gene: NA
clone size: once
CDR3 protein: CASEGTAPELFF
CDR3 DNA: TGTGCCAGCGAAGGCACAGCCCCGGAGCTGTTTTTT

J gene: TRBJ1-3
V gene: TRBV18
D gene: NA
clone size: NA
CDR3 protein: CASSPTSGGSGNTIYF
CDR3 DNA: TGTGCCAGCTCACCCACCTCGGGGGGCTCTGGAAACACCATATATTTT

J gene: TRBJ1-3
V gene: TRBV6-2/TRBV6-3
D gene: NA
clone size: NA
CDR3 protein: CASSPTRQEFSYRISGNTIYF
CDR3 DNA: TGTGCCAGCAGTCCCACGCGACAAGAATTTTCGTACCGGATCTCTGGAAACACCATATATTTT

J gene: TRBJ2-3
V gene: TRBV6-2/TRBV6-3
D gene: TRBD2
clone size: NA
CDR3 protein: CASSYLTRASGGADTQYF
CDR3 DNA: TGTGCCAGCAGTTACTTAACCCGGGCTAGCGGGGGAGCAGATACGCAGTATTTT

J gene: TRBJ2-4
V gene: TRBV10-3
D gene: TRBD1
clone size: NA
CDR3 protein: CAISEGRTGFPKNIQYF
CDR3 DNA: TGTGCCATCAGTGAGGGACGGACAGGGTTCCCCAAAAACATTCAGTACTTC

J gene: TRBJ1-2
V gene: TRBV12-5
D gene: TRBD1
clone size: NA
CDR3 protein: CASGLEEGAASSGYTF
CDR3 DNA: TGTGCTAGTGGTTTGGAAGAGGGGGCGGCGTCTAGCGGCTACACCTTC

J gene: TRBJ1-3
V gene: TRBV5-1
D gene: NA
clone size: NA
CDR3 protein: CASSLARASGNTIYF
CDR3 DNA: TGCGCCAGCAGCTTGGCCAGGGCTTCTGGAAACACCATATATTTT

J gene: TRBJ2-1
V gene: TRBV9
D gene: TRBD2
clone size: NA
CDR3 protein: CASSVATGGPYNEQFF
CDR3 DNA: TGTGCCAGCAGCGTAGCTACGGGGGGGCCGTACAATGAGCAGTTCTTC

J gene: TRBJ1-2
V gene: TRBV28
D gene: NA
clone size: NA
CDR3 protein: CASSTLRYGYTF
CDR3 DNA: TGTGCCAGCAGTACCTTGAGATATGGCTACACCTTC

J gene: TRBJ2-7
V gene: TRBV28
D gene: TRBD1
clone size: NA
CDR3 protein: CASSTGTGGLDYEQYF
CDR3 DNA: TGTGCCAGCAGCACCGGGACAGGGGGCTTGGACTACGAGCAGTACTTC

J gene: TRBJ1-2
V gene: TRBV4-1
D gene: NA
clone size: NA
CDR3 protein: CASSQEIFNRRRGNYGYTF
CDR3 DNA: TGCGCCAGCAGCCAAGAGATCTTCAACAGGCGGAGGGGCAACTATGGCTACACCTTC

J gene: TRBJ2-1
V gene: TRBV10-3
D gene: TRBD2
clone size: NA
CDR3 protein: CAISGTSGGAGNEQFF
CDR3 DNA: TGTGCCATCAGCGGTACTAGCGGGGGGGCAGGGAATGAGCAGTTCTTC

J gene: TRBJ1-5
V gene: TRBV28
D gene: NA
clone size: NA
CDR3 protein: CASSTQGPNQPQHF
CDR3 DNA: TGTGCCAGCAGCACTCAGGGGCCCAATCAGCCCCAGCATTTT

J gene: TRBJ2-7
V gene: TRBV6-6
D gene: NA
clone size: NA
CDR3 protein: CASSSLRGGEQYF
CDR3 DNA: TGTGCCAGCAGTTCTCTCCGCGGCGGCGAGCAGTACTTC

J gene: TRBJ1-5
V gene: TRBV19
D gene: TRBD1
clone size: NA
CDR3 protein: CASSIARRAGGDRQPQHF
CDR3 DNA: TGTGCCAGTAGTATAGCGAGGCGCGCAGGGGGCGACCGTCAGCCCCAGCATTTT

J gene: TRBJ1-4
V gene: TRBV28
D gene: NA
clone size: few
CDR3 protein: CASSLVGTNEKLFF
CDR3 DNA: TGTGCCAGCAGTTTAGTCGGAACTAATGAAAAACTGTTTTTT

J gene: TRBJ1-6
V gene: TRBV9
D gene: TRBD1
clone size: NA
CDR3 protein: CASSAGTGRNSPLHF
CDR3 DNA: TGTGCCAGCAGCGCTGGGACAGGAAGAAATTCACCCCTCCACTTT

J gene: TRBJ1-1
V gene: TRBV2
D gene: TRBD1
clone size: NA
CDR3 protein: CASSTHRGRTEAFF
CDR3 DNA: TGTGCCAGCAGTACCCACAGGGGCCGCACTGAAGCTTTCTTT

J gene: TRBJ1-3
V gene: TRBV15
D gene: NA
clone size: NA
CDR3 protein: CATSGPGFLTYF
CDR3 DNA: TGTGCCACCAGCGGTCCAGGTTTCCTTACATATTTT

J gene: TRBJ1-4
V gene: TRBV7-9
D gene: TRBD1
clone size: few
CDR3 protein: CASSFGQGDEKLFF
CDR3 DNA: TGTGCCAGCAGCTTCGGACAGGGCGATGAAAAACTGTTTTTT

J gene: TRBJ2-7
V gene: TRBV7-9
D gene: TRBD2
clone size: NA
CDR3 protein: CASTSTGLAGSYEQYF
CDR3 DNA: TGTGCCAGCACCTCTACGGGACTAGCGGGATCCTACGAGCAGTACTTC

J gene: TRBJ1-4
V gene: TRBV5-5
D gene: TRBD1
clone size: NA
CDR3 protein: CASSGTANNEKLFF
CDR3 DNA: TGTGCCAGCAGTGGGACAGCGAATAATGAAAAACTGTTTTTT

J gene: TRBJ1-4
V gene: TRBV19
D gene: NA
clone size: NA
CDR3 protein: CASSRSQGAANEKLFF
CDR3 DNA: TGTGCCAGTAGCAGATCACAGGGTGCGGCTAATGAAAAACTGTTTTTT

J gene: TRBJ1-2
V gene: TRBV4-3
D gene: TRBD1
clone size: NA
CDR3 protein: CASSQPGQGRGGYTF
CDR3 DNA: TGCGCCAGCAGCCAACCCGGACAGGGTAGAGGTGGCTACACCTTC

J gene: TRBJ2-3
V gene: TRBV7-2
D gene: NA
clone size: NA
CDR3 protein: CASSLKAGTQYF
CDR3 DNA: TGTGCCAGCAGCCTTAAGGCGGGTACGCAGTATTTT

J gene: TRBJ2-1
V gene: TRBV29-1
D gene: NA
clone size: NA
CDR3 protein: CSVVGWAGYSYNEQFF
CDR3 DNA: TGCAGCGTTGTAGGGTGGGCGGGATACTCCTACAATGAGCAGTTCTTC

J gene: TRBJ2-5
V gene: TRBV2
D gene: TRBD2
clone size: NA
CDR3 protein: CASRNSGGETQYF
CDR3 DNA: TGTGCCAGCAGGAATAGCGGGGGAGAGACCCAGTACTTC

J gene: TRBJ2-2
V gene: TRBV4-1
D gene: TRBD2
clone size: once
CDR3 protein: CASSQDGPSGYTGELFF
CDR3 DNA: TGCGCCAGCAGCCAAGATGGGCCTAGCGGTTACACCGGGGAGCTGTTTTTT

J gene: TRBJ1-1
V gene: TRBV6-6
D gene: NA
clone size: NA
CDR3 protein: CASGGGVEAFF
CDR3 DNA: TGTGCCAGTGGGGGAGGTGTTGAAGCTTTCTTT

J gene: TRBJ2-5
V gene: TRBV19
D gene: TRBD1
clone size: NA
CDR3 protein: CASSGQGVRETQYF
CDR3 DNA: TGTGCCAGTAGTGGACAGGGGGTGAGAGAGACCCAGTACTTC

J gene: TRBJ2-5
V gene: TRBV5-1
D gene: TRBD1
clone size: NA
CDR3 protein: CASSSGQGATETQYF
CDR3 DNA: TGCGCCAGCAGCTCTGGACAGGGGGCAACAGAGACCCAGTACTTC

J gene: TRBJ2-5
V gene: TRBV27
D gene: TRBD1
clone size: NA
CDR3 protein: CASSSQGASHYPPGTQYF
CDR3 DNA: TGTGCCAGCAGTTCCCAGGGGGCGAGTCATTACCCGCCAGGGACCCAGTACTTC

J gene: TRBJ1-1
V gene: TRBV28
D gene: TRBD1
clone size: NA
CDR3 protein: CASRTGGRNTEAFF
CDR3 DNA: TGTGCCAGCAGAACAGGGGGCCGGAACACTGAAGCTTTCTTT

J gene: TRBJ2-7
V gene: TRBV5-5
D gene: NA
clone size: NA
CDR3 protein: CASSTQGYEQYF
CDR3 DNA: TGTGCCAGCAGTACGCAGGGCTACGAGCAGTACTTC

J gene: TRBJ1-1
V gene: TRBV28
D gene: TRBD1
clone size: NA
CDR3 protein: CASSPGTGPMNTEAFF
CDR3 DNA: TGTGCCAGCAGTCCCGGGACAGGCCCCATGAACACTGAAGCTTTCTTT

J gene: TRBJ1-2
V gene: TRBV6-5
D gene: NA
clone size: few
CDR3 protein: CASSYRGRGNYGYTF
CDR3 DNA: TGTGCCAGCAGTTATAGGGGCCGGGGGAACTATGGCTACACCTTC

J gene: TRBJ2-7
V gene: TRBV6-6
D gene: TRBD2
clone size: few
CDR3 protein: CASSYSGGPEQYF
CDR3 DNA: TGTGCCAGCAGTTACTCGGGAGGGCCCGAGCAGTACTTC

J gene: TRBJ1-3
V gene: TRBV5-5
D gene: TRBD1
clone size: NA
CDR3 protein: CASSRTGGEGNTIYF
CDR3 DNA: TGTGCCAGCAGCCGTACAGGGGGAGAAGGAAACACCATATATTTT

J gene: TRBJ1-5
V gene: TRBV25-1
D gene: TRBD1
clone size: NA
CDR3 protein: CASSESGPGQGNQPQHF
CDR3 DNA: TGTGCCAGCAGTGAATCAGGCCCCGGACAGGGCAATCAGCCCCAGCATTTT

J gene: TRBJ1-1
V gene: TRBV28
D gene: TRBD1
clone size: NA
CDR3 protein: CASSLHRGSNTEAFF
CDR3 DNA: TGTGCCAGCAGTTTACACAGGGGCAGCAACACTGAAGCTTTCTTT

J gene: TRBJ1-2
V gene: TRBV6-1
D gene: NA
clone size: NA
CDR3 protein: CASSEGWGANYGYTF
CDR3 DNA: TGTGCCAGCAGTGAGGGTTGGGGGGCTAACTATGGCTACACCTTC

J gene: TRBJ2-7
V gene: TRBV29-1
D gene: TRBD1
clone size: once
CDR3 protein: CSISGTGHYEQYF
CDR3 DNA: TGCAGCATTTCCGGGACAGGGCACTACGAGCAGTACTTC